These 17 T cell receptor beta chains were sequenced from one sample in a study of neurological immune-mediated disorders. Regarding time point: technical triplicate 2. TCRdb reprocessed the 5' RACE reads with MiXCR, giving one entry per CDR3 protein. The sample has more than 55,000 distinct CDR3 sequences; approximately 25% are singletons. Sequencing was carried out using PBMCs. The receptor set was obtained from a man aged 55 to 70 with HTLV-1-associated myelopathy (HAM/TSP).

This clonotype occurred many times. V and J are TRBV5-1 and TRBJ2-1; 7 bases align to TRBD1. The CDR3 is 16 amino acids. The ends lost 2 bases at V and 0 bases at J; junction bases unmatched: 5. Germline lookup yields CDR1 SGHRS and CDR2 YFSETQ. The CDR3 sequence: CASSFDRASSYNEQFF. For the CDR3, the DNA is TGCGCCAGCAGCTTCGACAGGGCCAGCTCCTACAATGAGCAGTTCTTC.

This clonotype was seen at least ten times. J is TRBJ1-6 and V is TRBV12-3 or TRBV12-4; D not resolved. V lost 2 bases and J lost 7, with 12 bases in between. The CDR3 length is 15 residues. DNA for the CDR3: TGTGCCAGCAGTTTATTGTGGGGTTTGAATTCACCCCTCCACTTT. Translation: CASSLLWGLNSPLHF.

The chain uses TRBV5-1 and TRBJ1-1, with 8 nucleotides matching TRBD1. Germline-derived CDR1 and CDR2 are SGHRS and YFSETQ. The CDR3 has 12 residues. The CDR3 region has the DNA TGCGTCATCAGGGACAGGCCCACTGAAGCTTTCTTT. Protein sequence: CVIRDRPTEAFF.

The table lists this clonotype with many counts. The chain combines TRBV7-9 with TRBJ1-6; tentative D call: TRBD1 (6 bases). The germline gives CDR1 SEHNR, CDR2 FQNEAQ (reference sequence). V lost 8 bases and J 7 bases, leaving 15 bases between the germline ends. CDR3 size: 14 residues. The CDR3 sequence: CASAEAGANSPLHF. The DNA for the CDR3 is TGTGCCAGCGCGGAGGCAGGGGCGAATTCACCCCTCCACTTT.

The sample holds many counts of this clonotype. Written as DNA, the CDR3 is TGCGCCAGCAGCTCCTTCGGTGGGTCGGCGAACACTGAAGCTTTCTTT. This translates into CASSSFGGSANTEAFF. This chain connects TRBV5-1 to TRBJ1-1, with no clear D. CDR1 is SGHRS and CDR2 is YFSETQ in the germline V gene. Trimming pared 3 bases from V and 1 base from J, leaving 16 bases between. This CDR3 is 16 amino acids long.

This clonotype was seen at least ten times. The chain employs TRBV21-1 and TRBJ2-7. TRBV21-1 is classified as a pseudogene. The CDR3 is made up of 15 amino acids. In nucleotides, the CDR3 is TGTGCCAGCAGCGGGCGGAGGAGGCTACACTACGAGCAGTACTTC. It yields the protein CASSGRRRLHYEQYF.

This clonotype has at least ten counts. The V call is TRBV9, the J call TRBJ2-3, with D unresolved. Germline V CDR1 and CDR2: SGDLS, YYNGEE. The V gene lost 0 bases and the J gene lost 0 bases, with 5 bases spanning the gap. This CDR3 region has 14 residues. Here the CDR3 reads CASSVARSTDTQYF. As DNA, the CDR3 is TGTGCCAGCAGCGTAGCGCGTAGCACAGATACGCAGTATTTT.

The table lists this clonotype with many counts. The chain has TRBV20-1 and TRBJ2-3; D call uncertain. This CDR3 contains 14 residues. The V end was cut by 6 bases, the J end by 6 bases, with 19 bases between. Looked up from germline, CDR1 is DFQATT and CDR2 is SNEGSKA (reference sequence). The CDR3 is CSASSTAYGDTQYF. The DNA for the CDR3 is TGCAGTGCCTCCTCGACCGCCTATGGGGATACGCAGTATTTT.

V usage is TRBV2 and J usage is TRBJ2-3; D gene unclear. V was pared by 3 bases and J by 4 bases, with 5 bases between. This CDR3 has 12 residues. Germline CDR1 and CDR2: SNHLY and FYNNEI. The CDR3 coding sequence is TGTGCCAGCAGTGAGACGGCAGATACGCAGTATTTT. It encodes CASSETADTQYF.

This clonotype was detected many times. The chain has TRBV20-1 and TRBJ2-3; 14 nucleotides match TRBD2. The ends lost 5 bases at V and 5 bases at J; junction bases unmatched: 3. The CDR3 runs to 14 residues. The germline V gene encodes CDR1 DFQATT and CDR2 SNEGSKA (reference sequence). CDR3 nucleotide sequence: TGCAGTGCTCCGGGACTAGCGGGAGAAGATACGCAGTATTTT. It translates to CSAPGLAGEDTQYF.

This clonotype was counted many times. Written as DNA, the CDR3 is TGTGCCAGCAGCCAAGATGGGACAGGGGCCAACGTCCTGACTTTC. Translating it yields CASSQDGTGANVLTF. The rearrangement uses TRBV14 and TRBJ2-6; a weak D match, TRBD1 (6 bases). The CDR3 spans 15 residues. The germline CDR1 and CDR2 sequences are SGHDN and FVKESK. V lost 0 bases to trimming and J lost 4 bases, with 7 bases between them.

The J gene is TRBJ2-1, the V gene TRBV11-2; no reliable D call. The CDR3 has 16 residues. With 1 base removed from V and 6 bases from J, the gap between germline ends came to 16 bases. From germline, CDR1 is SGHAT and CDR2 FQNNGV. The CDR3, as DNA: TGTGCCAGCAGCTTAGTCCCGGGTGGCAGAGTCAATGAGCAGTTCTTC. Its translation is CASSLVPGGRVNEQFF. Drawing the rest from reference TRBV11-2 and TRBJ2-1, the complete variable domain is EAGVAQSPRYKIIEKRQSVAFWCNPISGHATLYWYQQILGQGPKLLIQFQNNGVVDDSQLPKDRFSAERLKGVDSTLKIQPAKLEDSAVYLCASSLVPGGRVNEQFFGPGTRLTVL.

This clonotype was found many times. The chain has TRBV7-9 and TRBJ2-2, with D unclear. The CDR3 has 16 residues. V lost 3 bases to trimming and J lost 4 bases, with 15 bases between them. CDR1 SEHNR and CDR2 FQNEAQ come from the germline V gene (reference sequence). DNA for the CDR3: TGTGCCAGCAGCTTCCAGCTTAGGGATCCCACCGGGGAGCTGTTTTTT. Translation gives CASSFQLRDPTGELFF. Supplemented by reference TRBV7-9 and TRBJ2-2, the full variable domain reads DTGVSQNPRHKITKRGQNVTFRCDPISEHNRLYWYRQTLGQGPEFLTYFQNEAQLEKSRLLSDRFSAERPKGSFSTLEIQRTEQGDSAMYLCASSFQLRDPTGELFFGEGSRLTVL.

The chain links TRBV24-1 to TRBJ2-3; TRBD2 matches at 9 bases. Germline assignment: CDR1 KGHDR and CDR2 SFDVKD. The J segment lost 0 bases and the V segment lost 5 bases, leaving 2 bases of the junction unmatched. This CDR3 comprises 15 residues. The CDR3, as DNA: TGTGCCACCAGTGCGGGACTAGCTAGCACAGATACGCAGTATTTT. Protein sequence: CATSAGLASTDTQYF.

This clonotype was picked up many times. V gene TRBV20-1 combines with J gene TRBJ1-1; D might be TRBD1 (6 bases). The V end was cut by 1 base, the J end by 1 base, with 10 bases between. Per the germline V gene, CDR1 is DFQATT and CDR2 is SNEGSKA (reference sequence). The length of the CDR3 is 14 residues. The CDR3 spells CSARVRTANTEAFF. CDR3 coding DNA: TGCAGTGCTAGAGTCAGGACAGCGAACACTGAAGCTTTCTTT.

The rearrangement uses TRBV11-2 and TRBJ2-1; TRBD2 agrees at 14 bases. Germline-derived CDR1 and CDR2 are SGHAT and FQNNGV. This CDR3 is built from 17 residues. Losses at the gene ends were 4 bases for V and 5 bases for J; bases not matched to a gene: 7. As DNA, the CDR3 is TGTGCCAGCAGCTCACGACTAGCGGGAGGGCTGAACAATGAGCAGTTCTTC. Protein sequence: CASSSRLAGGLNNEQFF.

Turning to this clonotype: The DNA is omitted, as the CDR3 cannot be located on it reliably, and the CDR3 follows TCRdb's listing. The rearrangement links TRBV5-1 to TRBJ2-1; the table calls TRBD2, which could not be checked here. Per germline, CDR1 SGHRS and CDR2 YFSETQ. The CDR3 is 15 amino acids in total, end residues counted. This CDR3 reads CASSSVAGGILELFF.